This is a list of T cell receptor beta chains from one sample in a study of naive and memory T cell subsets. TCRdb itself ran the 5' RACE reads through MiXCR, one entry per CDR3 protein. Here the sample spans 55,000 to 70,000 distinct CDR3 sequences, 7% to 8.5% being singletons. These receptor sequences come from a male donor in good health. The CDR3 runs from the conserved cysteine through the conserved F or W. Each record gives: V gene, J gene, CDR3 protein.

TRBV19	TRBJ2-1	CASGTSGRNEQFF
TRBV7-9	TRBJ1-4	CASSPDSAHEKLFF
TRBV4-1	TRBJ2-3	CASSQVPGTASFSTDTQYF
TRBV5-1	TRBJ2-5	CDSRTGSYQETQYF
TRBV12-3/TRBV12-4	TRBJ2-7	CASSLAYRGEVDEQYF
TRBV6-1	TRBJ2-7	CASSEQYRSAPYEQYF
TRBV6-5	TRBJ2-5	CASIPPRAGVETQYF
TRBV27	TRBJ2-1	CASSKTIPSSYNEQFF
TRBV7-2	TRBJ1-2	CASSLDDQINYGYTF
TRBV11-2	TRBJ2-3	CASSLVLAGGTTQYF
TRBV5-1	TRBJ2-7	CASSLDWRREQYF
TRBV3-1	TRBJ2-7	CASSRQGTSYEQYF
TRBV30	TRBJ2-6	CAWRYSGANVLTF
TRBV29-1	TRBJ2-3	CSVEVPASGGLTDTQYF
TRBV6-6	TRBJ1-5	CASSYSLEGGQPQHF
TRBV29-1	TRBJ1-2	CSVDSDFNYGYTF
TRBV4-2	TRBJ2-3	CASSHSSGRTDTQYF
TRBV7-2	TRBJ2-7	CASSTTTGGAFEQYF
TRBV20-1	TRBJ1-3	CSVPVTSSGNTIYF
TRBV29-1	TRBJ2-5	CSVDTPGQQETQYF
TRBV7-9	TRBJ2-5	CASSQRETQYF
TRBV6-5	TRBJ2-7	CASSARGVRSEQYF
TRBV2	TRBJ2-7	CASSAQYF